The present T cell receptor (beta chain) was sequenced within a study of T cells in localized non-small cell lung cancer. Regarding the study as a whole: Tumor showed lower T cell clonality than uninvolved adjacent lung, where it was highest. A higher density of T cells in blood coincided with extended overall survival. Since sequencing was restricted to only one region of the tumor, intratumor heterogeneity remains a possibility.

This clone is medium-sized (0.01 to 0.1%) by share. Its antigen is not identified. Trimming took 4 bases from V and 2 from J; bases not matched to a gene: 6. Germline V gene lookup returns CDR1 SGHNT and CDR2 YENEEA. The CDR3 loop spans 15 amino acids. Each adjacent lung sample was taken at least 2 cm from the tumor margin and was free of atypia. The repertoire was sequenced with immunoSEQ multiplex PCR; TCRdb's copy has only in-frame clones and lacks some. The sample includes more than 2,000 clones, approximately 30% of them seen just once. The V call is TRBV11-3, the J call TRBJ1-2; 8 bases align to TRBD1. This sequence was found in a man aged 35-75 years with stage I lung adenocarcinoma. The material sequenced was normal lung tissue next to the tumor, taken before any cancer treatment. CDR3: CASSSRGRGNYGYTF. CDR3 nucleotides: TGTGCCAGCAGCTCCAGGGGGCGCGGGAACTATGGCTACACCTTC.